What follows is one T cell receptor (beta chain) and its context. Antigen unknown. The record originates from a study of vaccination and CD4 T cells after COVID-19. CDR3 length: 17 residues. J lost 1 base, V lost 2 bases, and 9 bases had no gene match. Germline lookup yields CDR1 SGHRS and CDR2 YFSETQ. Treatment noted: approximately 10-day PBMC culture with coronavirus spike peptide pools or control peptides (ViraFEST assay). Each well received around 1.8 million PBMCs, cultured with roughly 9.4 IU/ml IL-2 and about 9.9 ug/ml peptide pools. Sequence data for DNA of cultured CD4+ T cells were generated by the Oncomine TCR Beta short-read assay. Each CDR3 protein is one row after TCRdb ran MiXCR on the PCR reads. This sample has about 13,000 distinct CDR3 sequences, with 45% found just once.

This receptor was taken from a human donor who had recovered from COVID-19. Sequenced material: CD4+ T cells from blood, cultured in vitro, taken after SARS-CoV-2 vaccination. The chain uses TRBV5-1 and TRBJ2-7; 10 bases align to TRBD1. As DNA, the CDR3 is TGCGCCAGCAGCTTCGGATCCGGGACAGGGGTTTCCTACGAGCAGTACTTC. It is translated as CASSFGSGTGVSYEQYF.